This T cell receptor (beta chain) was sequenced during a study of vaccination and CD4 T cells after COVID-19. The wider study: Nasal swab PCR had shown SARS-CoV-2 positivity in the convalescent patients (roughly 9 mild cases, one severe case). Participants were given two doses of BNT162b2 or mRNA-1273 vaccine.

An Oncomine TCR Beta short-read assay was used to sequence the DNA from cultured CD4+ T cells. Cultured CD4+ T cells yielded the extracted genomic DNA. TCRdb re-called the PCR reads through MiXCR, storing one row per CDR3 protein. The sample includes around 15,000 distinct CDR3 sequences, around 50% of them seen just once. Whole-study results and caveats: Convalescent patients had a median around 89% of reactive clones appearing only post-vaccination.

Points on this clonotype: The antigen is unknown.

The time point: late sampling 161 to 241 days after vaccination in a few convalescent patients. Treatment defined: roughly ten-day PBMC culture with coronavirus spike peptide pools or control peptides (ViraFEST assay). Germline loops: CDR1 SGHAT, CDR2 FQNNGV. V gave up 6 bases and J gave up 4 bases, with 7 bases separating them. The CDR3 runs to 11 residues. The input for sequencing was CD4+ T cells from blood, cultured in vitro, taken about 7 months after SARS-CoV-2 vaccination. This chain uses TRBV11-2 with TRBJ2-7, with D perhaps given as TRBD1 or TRBD2 (5 bases each). This TCR was sampled from a human donor who had recovered from COVID-19. The CDR3 sequence: CASSGGYEQYF. DNA for the CDR3: TGTGCCAGCAGTGGGGGATACGAGCAGTACTTC.